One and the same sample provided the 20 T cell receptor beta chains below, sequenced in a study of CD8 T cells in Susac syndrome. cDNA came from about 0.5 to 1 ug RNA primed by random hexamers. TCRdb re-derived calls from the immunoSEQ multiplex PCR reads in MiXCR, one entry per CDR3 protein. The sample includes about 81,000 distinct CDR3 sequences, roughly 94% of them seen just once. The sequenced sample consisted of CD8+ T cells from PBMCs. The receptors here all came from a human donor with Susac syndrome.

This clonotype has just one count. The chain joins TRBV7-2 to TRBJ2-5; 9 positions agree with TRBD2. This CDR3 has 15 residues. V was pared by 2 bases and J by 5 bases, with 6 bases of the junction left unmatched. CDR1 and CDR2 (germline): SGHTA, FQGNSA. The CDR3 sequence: CASSLLAGSRETQYF. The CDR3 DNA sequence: TGTGCCAGCAGCTTACTAGCGGGGTCTCGGGAGACCCAGTACTTC.

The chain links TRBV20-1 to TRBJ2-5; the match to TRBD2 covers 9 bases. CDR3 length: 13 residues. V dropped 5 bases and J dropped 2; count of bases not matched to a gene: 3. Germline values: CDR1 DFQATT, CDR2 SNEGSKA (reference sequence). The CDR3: CSAPSGRQETQYF. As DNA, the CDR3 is TGCAGTGCTCCCAGCGGGAGGCAAGAGACCCAGTACTTC.

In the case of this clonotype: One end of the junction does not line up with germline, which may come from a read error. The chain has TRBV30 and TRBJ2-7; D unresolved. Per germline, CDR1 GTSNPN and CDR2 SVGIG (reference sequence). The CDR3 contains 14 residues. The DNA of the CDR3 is TGTGTCTGGAGTGTTGGGCTAGGAATCGGCGAGCAGTACTTC. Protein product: CVWSVGLGIGEQYF.

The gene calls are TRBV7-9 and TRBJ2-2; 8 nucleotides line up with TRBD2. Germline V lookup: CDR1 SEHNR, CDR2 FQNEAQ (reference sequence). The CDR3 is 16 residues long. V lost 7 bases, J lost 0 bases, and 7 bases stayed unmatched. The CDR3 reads CASIPTAGANTGELFF. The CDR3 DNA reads TGTGCCAGCATCCCGACAGCGGGAGCGAACACCGGGGAGCTGTTTTTT.

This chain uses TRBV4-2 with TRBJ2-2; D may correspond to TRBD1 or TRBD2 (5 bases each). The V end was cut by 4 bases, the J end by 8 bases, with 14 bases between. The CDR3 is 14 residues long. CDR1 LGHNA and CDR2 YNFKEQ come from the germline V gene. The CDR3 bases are TGTGCCAGCAGCCTAGGGGACGGGAAAGGGGAGCTGTTTTTT. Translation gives CASSLGDGKGELFF.

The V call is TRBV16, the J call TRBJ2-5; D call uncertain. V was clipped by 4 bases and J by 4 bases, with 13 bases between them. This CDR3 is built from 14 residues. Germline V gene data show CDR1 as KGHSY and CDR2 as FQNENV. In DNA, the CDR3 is TGTGCCAGCAGCCCCTCGGCGCCGCGAGAGACCCAGTACTTC. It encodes CASSPSAPRETQYF.

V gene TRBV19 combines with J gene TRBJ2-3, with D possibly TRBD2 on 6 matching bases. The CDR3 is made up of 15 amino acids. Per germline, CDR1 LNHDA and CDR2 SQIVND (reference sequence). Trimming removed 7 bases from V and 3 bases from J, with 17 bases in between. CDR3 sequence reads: CASNPGLSGTDTQYF. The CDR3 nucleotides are TGTGCCAGTAATCCGGGACTTTCAGGGACAGATACGCAGTATTTT.

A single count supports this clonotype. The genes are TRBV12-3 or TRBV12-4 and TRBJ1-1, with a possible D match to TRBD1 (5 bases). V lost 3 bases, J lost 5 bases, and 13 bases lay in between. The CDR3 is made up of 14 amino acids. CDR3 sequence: CASSFGGDWTEAFF. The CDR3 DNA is TGTGCCAGCAGTTTCGGGGGGGATTGGACTGAAGCTTTCTTT.

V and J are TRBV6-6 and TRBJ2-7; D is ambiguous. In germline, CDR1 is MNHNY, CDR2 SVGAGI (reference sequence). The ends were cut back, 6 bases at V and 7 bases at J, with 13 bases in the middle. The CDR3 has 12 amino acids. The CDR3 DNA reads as TGTGCCAGCAGAAGTGACCAGGAGGAGCAGTACTTC. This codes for CASRSDQEEQYF.

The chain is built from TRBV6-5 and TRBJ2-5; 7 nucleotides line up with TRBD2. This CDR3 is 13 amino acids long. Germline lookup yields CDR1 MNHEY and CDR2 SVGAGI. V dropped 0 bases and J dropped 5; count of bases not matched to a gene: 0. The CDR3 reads CASSYSGGETQYF. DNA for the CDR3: TGTGCCAGCAGTTACTCGGGAGGGGAGACCCAGTACTTC.

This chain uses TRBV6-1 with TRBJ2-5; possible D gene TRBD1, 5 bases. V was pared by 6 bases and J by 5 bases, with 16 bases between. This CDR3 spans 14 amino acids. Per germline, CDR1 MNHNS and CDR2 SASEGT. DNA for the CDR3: TGTGCCAGCAGCCCGACAGTGGGATGGGAGACCCAGTACTTC. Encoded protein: CASSPTVGWETQYF.

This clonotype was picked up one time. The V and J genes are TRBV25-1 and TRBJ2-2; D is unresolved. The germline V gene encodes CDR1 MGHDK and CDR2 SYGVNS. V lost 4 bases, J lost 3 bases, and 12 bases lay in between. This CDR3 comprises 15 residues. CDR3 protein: CASSGNPRDTGELFF. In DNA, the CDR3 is TGTGCCAGCAGTGGGAATCCTCGAGACACCGGGGAGCTGTTTTTT.

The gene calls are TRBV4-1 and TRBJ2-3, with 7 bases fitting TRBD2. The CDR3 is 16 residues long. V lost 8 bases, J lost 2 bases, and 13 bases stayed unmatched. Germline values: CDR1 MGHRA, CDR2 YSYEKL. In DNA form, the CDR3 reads TGCGCCAGCGGGACTATGGGGACTACCCTCACAGATACGCAGTATTTT. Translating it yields CASGTMGTTLTDTQYF.

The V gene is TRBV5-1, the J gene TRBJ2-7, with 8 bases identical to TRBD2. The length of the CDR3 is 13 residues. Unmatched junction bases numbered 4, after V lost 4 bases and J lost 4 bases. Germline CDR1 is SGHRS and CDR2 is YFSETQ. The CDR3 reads CASSPGGGYEQYF. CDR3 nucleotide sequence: TGCGCCAGCAGCCCAGGCGGGGGGTACGAGCAGTACTTC.

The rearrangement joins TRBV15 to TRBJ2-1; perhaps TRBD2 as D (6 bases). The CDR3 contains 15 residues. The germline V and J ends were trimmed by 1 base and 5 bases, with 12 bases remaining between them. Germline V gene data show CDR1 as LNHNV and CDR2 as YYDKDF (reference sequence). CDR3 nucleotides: TGTGCCACCAGCAGAGCGTCGGGAGCTCACAATGAGCAGTTCTTC. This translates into CATSRASGAHNEQFF.

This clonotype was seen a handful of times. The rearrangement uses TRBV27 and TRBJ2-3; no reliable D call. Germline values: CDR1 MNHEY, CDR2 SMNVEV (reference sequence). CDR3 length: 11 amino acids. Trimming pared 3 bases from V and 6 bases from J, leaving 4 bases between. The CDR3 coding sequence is TGTGCCAGCAGTTTTCGTGATACGCAGTATTTT. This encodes CASSFRDTQYF.

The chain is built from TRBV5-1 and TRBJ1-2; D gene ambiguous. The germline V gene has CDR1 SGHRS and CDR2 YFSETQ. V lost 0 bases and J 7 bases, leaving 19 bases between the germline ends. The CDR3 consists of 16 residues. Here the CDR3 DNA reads TGCGCCAGCAGCTTGGCTCGGGAAGAGGTATACCGTGGCTACACCTTC. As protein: CASSLAREEVYRGYTF.

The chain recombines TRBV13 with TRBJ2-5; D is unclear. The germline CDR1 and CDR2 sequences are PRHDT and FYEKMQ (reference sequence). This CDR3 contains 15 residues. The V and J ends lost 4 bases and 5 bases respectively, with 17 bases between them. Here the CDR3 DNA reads TGTGCCAGCAGCTCCGCTCGCGCCAGGACCGAGACCCAGTACTTC. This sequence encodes CASSSARARTETQYF.

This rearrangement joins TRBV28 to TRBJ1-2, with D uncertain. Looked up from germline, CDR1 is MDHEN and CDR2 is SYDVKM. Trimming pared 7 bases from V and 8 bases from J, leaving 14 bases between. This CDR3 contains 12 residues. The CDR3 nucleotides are TGTGCCAGCAACTACCCGGAATGGGGCTACACCTTC. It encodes CASNYPEWGYTF.

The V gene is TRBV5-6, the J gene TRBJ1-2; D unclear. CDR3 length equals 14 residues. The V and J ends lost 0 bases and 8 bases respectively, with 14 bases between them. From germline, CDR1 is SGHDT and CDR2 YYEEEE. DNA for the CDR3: TGTGCCAGCAGCTTGGAGGCAGGACCGATGGGCTACACCTTC. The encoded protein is CASSLEAGPMGYTF.